This T cell receptor (beta chain) came from a study of blood T cell repertoires in COVID-19. Germline CDR1 and CDR2: MNHEY and SVGAGI. V shed 4 bases, J shed 5 bases, and the junction held 4 bases outside the gene matches. The CDR3 loop spans 14 amino acids. Data came from immunoSEQ multiplex PCR; TCRdb stores just in-frame clones and leaves some out. The data contain about 270,000 clones, approximately 92% of them singletons. V gene TRBV6-5 combines with J gene TRBJ1-5; 8 positions match TRBD1. Sequencing was done on a sample of PBMCs or T cells enriched from blood (not recorded which). The sequence came from a young woman who had recovered from COVID-19. CDR3 DNA: TGTGCCAGCAGTTGGACAGGGCCCTATCAGCCCCAGCATTTT. Its translation is CASSWTGPYQPQHF.